A single sample gave rise to the 21 T cell receptor beta chains below, sequenced in a study of shared clonotypes between healthy human individuals (dated by TCRdb to between 2020 and 2021). Library prep was done by the immunoSEQ multiplex PCR assay. TCRdb took this table from immuneACCESS and kept in-frame rearrangements with V and J called. Such tables lack part of the clones; where checked against another copy, unresolved V genes explain under half of the gap, and the rest is unexplained. In this sample the table shows roughly 1,100,000 clones, about 80% of which occur a single time. Approximately 1.5% of the sample goes to the ten largest clones. The specimen was memory CD4+ T cells sorted from blood. The cell subset or site label on this specimen signifies: CD45RA-negative fraction. The receptors were gathered from a man aged 18 to 29 in good health.

The chain links TRBV7-3 to TRBJ1-1; D is unclear. The CDR3 runs to 14 residues. The germline V gene has CDR1 SGHTA and CDR2 FQGTGA. V lost 1 base to trimming and J lost 1 base, with 7 bases between them. The CDR3 nucleotides read TGTGCCAGCAGCTTAATGGGAGAGAACACTGAAGCTTTCTTT. Encoded protein: CASSLMGENTEAFF.

The V gene is TRBV15, the J gene TRBJ1-5, with D tentatively TRBD1 (6 bases). CDR3 size: 14 residues. Per the germline V gene, CDR1 is LNHNV and CDR2 is YYDKDF (reference sequence). The V gene lost 2 bases and the J gene lost 7 bases, with 12 bases spanning the gap. CDR3 sequence reads: CATSRRTGLQPQHF. The CDR3 coding sequence is TGTGCCACCAGCAGACGAACAGGGTTGCAGCCCCAGCATTTT.

The chain has TRBV19 and TRBJ1-5, with 7 bases that match TRBD1. V was clipped by 5 bases and J by 1 base; unmatched bases: 14. Germline assignment: CDR1 LNHDA and CDR2 SQIVND (reference sequence). The CDR3 spans 18 residues. The CDR3 reads CASSVQGPFSRSNQPQHF. The CDR3 DNA is TGTGCCAGTAGTGTACAGGGGCCCTTTTCTCGGAGCAATCAGCCCCAGCATTTT. Together with reference TRBV19 and TRBJ1-5, the CDR3 gives the full variable domain: DGGITQSPKYLFRKEGQNVTLSCEQNLNHDAMYWYRQDPGQGLRLIYYSQIVNDFQKGDIAEGYSVSREKKESFPLTVTSAQKNPTAFYLCASSVQGPFSRSNQPQHFGDGTRLSIL.

The count of this clone is one. The chain employs TRBV5-1 and TRBJ2-3, with TRBD2 as a possible D gene (6 bases). This CDR3 is 14 amino acids long. Trimming left V 4 bases short and J 6 bases short, with 15 bases between. CDR1 SGHRS and CDR2 YFSETQ come from the germline V gene. The CDR3 here is CASSTGTSPDTQYF. As DNA, the CDR3 is TGCGCCAGCAGCACCGGGACTTCCCCCGATACGCAGTATTTT.

The gene calls are TRBV19 and TRBJ2-7, with 7 positions matching TRBD1. J gave up 6 bases and V 2 bases, and 4 bases lay outside the gene matches. The germline V gene has CDR1 LNHDA and CDR2 SQIVND (reference sequence). CDR3 length: 13 residues. The CDR3 bases are TGTGCCAGTAGTATACTAGAGGGGGCCGAGCAGTACTTC. Its protein product is CASSILEGAEQYF.

The CDR3 loop reads CASSRRAFETQYF. Here the CDR3 DNA reads TGTGCCAGCAGTCGCCGGGCATTTGAGACCCAGTACTTC. This chain joins TRBV6-5 and TRBJ2-5; D unresolved. This CDR3 has 13 residues. Deletions cut 5 bases from V and 5 bases from J, with 12 bases between. The germline gives CDR1 MNHEY, CDR2 SVGAGI.

The DNA of the CDR3 is TGTGCCAGCAGCGCAAGGGACTATTACACCGGGGAGCTGTTTTTT. It specifies CASSARDYYTGELFF. V gene TRBV9 combines with J gene TRBJ2-2; 7 nucleotides line up with TRBD2. Per the germline V gene, CDR1 is SGDLS and CDR2 is YYNGEE. V was pared by 3 bases and J by 3 bases, with 5 bases of the junction left unmatched. This CDR3 comprises 15 residues.

This rearrangement joins TRBV7-2 to TRBJ2-5, with 10 bases aligning to TRBD2. Per germline, CDR1 SGHTA and CDR2 FQGNSA. V dropped 1 base and J dropped 5; count of bases not matched to a gene: 10. The CDR3 is made up of 17 amino acids. The CDR3 loop reads CASSLGLAGAPWETQYF. The CDR3 DNA sequence: TGTGCCAGCAGCTTAGGGCTAGCGGGAGCCCCTTGGGAGACCCAGTACTTC.

The V call is TRBV6-1, the J call TRBJ1-6, with no clear D. The V gene lost 4 bases and the J gene lost 2 bases, with 12 bases spanning the gap. The V gene's germline CDR1 is MNHNS and CDR2 SASEGT. This CDR3 comprises 16 residues. The CDR3 DNA reads as TGTGCCAGCAGTGTGTCTAGCACCCCCTATAATTCACCCCTCCACTTT. Its translation is CASSVSSTPYNSPLHF.

About this clone itself: A read error is the likely source, as a far larger clone sits one nucleotide away. J is TRBJ1-5 and V is TRBV27; D gene uncertain. The CDR3 is 13 residues long. Trimming left V 6 bases short and J 0 bases short, with 6 bases between. Germline values: CDR1 MNHEY, CDR2 SMNVEV (reference sequence). The CDR3 region is CASRGGSNQPQHF. In nucleotides, the CDR3 is TGTGCCAGCAGGGGAGGTAGCAATCAGCCCCAGCATTTT.

The J gene is TRBJ2-2, the V gene TRBV25-1; 9 bases line up with TRBD1. V was pared by 0 bases and J by 4 bases, with 6 bases of the junction left unmatched. The CDR3 extends over 17 amino acids. The germline V gene has CDR1 MGHDK and CDR2 SYGVNS. The CDR3 sequence is CASSEYGTGMATGELFF. The CDR3, as DNA: TGTGCCAGCAGTGAATATGGGACAGGGATGGCCACCGGGGAGCTGTTTTTT.

The chain is built from TRBV6-6 and TRBJ2-7, with D tentatively TRBD1 or TRBD2 (5 bases each). Trimming removed 5 bases at V and 0 bases at J, with 14 bases between. This CDR3 region has 15 residues. The V gene's germline CDR1 is MNHNY and CDR2 SVGAGI (reference sequence). In DNA, the CDR3 is TGTGCCAGCAGTCGGGGACGTAACCCCTCCTACGAGCAGTACTTC. Translation: CASSRGRNPSYEQYF.

Concerning this clone: This same CDR3 is encoded by further DNA sequences in the sample. The CDR3 here is CSARRNTEAFF. CDR3 in DNA: TGCAGCGCCCGACGGAACACTGAAGCTTTCTTT. V usage is TRBV29-1 and J usage is TRBJ1-1; D call uncertain. The germline V gene encodes CDR1 SQVTM and CDR2 ANQGSEA. CDR3 size: 11 residues. Between the trimmed V and J ends, which lost 7 bases and 1 base, there was a span of 7 bases.

The chain employs TRBV29-1 and TRBJ2-5; D is unresolved. Germline CDR1 SQVTM, CDR2 ANQGSEA. Trimming removed 1 base at V and 2 bases at J, with 8 bases between. The CDR3 consists of 13 residues. CDR3 amino acids: CSVEVPSQETQYF. DNA of the CDR3: TGCAGCGTTGAAGTACCATCTCAAGAGACCCAGTACTTC.

The CDR3 loop reads CASRDRADGYTF. The CDR3 coding sequence is TGTGCCAGCAGGGACAGGGCGGATGGCTACACCTTC. J is TRBJ1-2 and V is TRBV6-5; 8 nucleotides align to TRBD1. The ends lost 6 bases at V and 6 bases at J; junction bases unmatched: 3. The CDR3 contains 12 residues. Germline V CDR1 and CDR2: MNHEY, SVGAGI.

CDR3 DNA sequence: TGCAGCGTTGGGGGGGCCGGATCTGAAGCTTTCTTT. Encoded protein: CSVGGAGSEAFF. The genes are TRBV29-1 and TRBJ1-1; perhaps TRBD1 as D (6 bases). The CDR3 is 12 amino acids. Trimming shortened V by 4 bases and J by 6 bases, and 12 bases separated the two germline ends. Per the germline V gene, CDR1 is SQVTM and CDR2 is ANQGSEA.

This clone was observed a handful of times. This chain joins TRBV2 and TRBJ1-6, with D maybe TRBD1 (5 bases). CDR3 size: 16 residues. Trimming took off 4 bases at V and 0 bases at J, with 10 bases between the two ends. CDR1 is SNHLY, CDR2 FYNNEI, per germline. The CDR3 is CASSVSDSSYNSPLHF. The CDR3 nucleotides read TGTGCCAGCAGTGTGTCAGACAGCTCCTATAATTCACCCCTCCACTTT.

V and J are TRBV7-8 and TRBJ2-5, with D unclear. Germline CDR1 is SGHVS and CDR2 is FQNEAQ. With 5 bases removed from V and 2 bases from J, the gap between germline ends came to 12 bases. This CDR3 contains 14 residues. The CDR3 loop is CASSMRLEQETQYF. The DNA for the CDR3 is TGTGCCAGCAGCATGAGACTTGAACAAGAGACCCAGTACTTC.

The chain has TRBV6-6 and TRBJ2-2, with unresolved D. The CDR3 loop spans 15 amino acids. Germline V gives CDR1 MNHNY, CDR2 SVGAGI (reference sequence). V lost 5 bases and J lost 0, with 10 bases in between. Here the CDR3 reads CASSGRLANTGELFF. The CDR3 region has the DNA TGTGCCAGCAGTGGACGCCTCGCGAACACCGGGGAGCTGTTTTTT.

This clone was counted a single time. This chain joins TRBV5-1 and TRBJ1-1; TRBD1 might be the D (5 bases). Per germline, CDR1 SGHRS and CDR2 YFSETQ. The CDR3 spans 15 residues. Trimming removed 0 bases at V and 0 bases at J, with 9 bases between. The CDR3 DNA sequence: TGCGCCAGCAGCTTGGCGTCAGGGTTGAACACTGAAGCTTTCTTT. This gives the protein CASSLASGLNTEAFF. The full variable domain, rest sourced from reference TRBV5-1 and TRBJ1-1, is KAGVTQTPRYLIKTRGQQVTLSCSPISGHRSVSWYQQTPGQGLQFLFEYFSETQRNKGNFPGRFSGRQFSNSRSEMNVSTLELGDSALYLCASSLASGLNTEAFFGQGTRLTVV.

The rearrangement uses TRBV6-1 and TRBJ1-5; D may be TRBD1 (5 bases). The V end was cut by 7 bases, the J end by 5 bases, with 18 bases between. CDR1 and CDR2 from the germline V gene are MNHNS and SASEGT. The CDR3 extends over 15 amino acids. The CDR3 DNA reads as TGTGCCAGCATCTTTTGGGGGAGCAGTGATCAGCCCCAGCATTTT. Translation: CASIFWGSSDQPQHF.